This T cell receptor beta chain stems from a study of blood T cell repertoires in COVID-19 (dated by TCRdb to 2020 to 2021). About the full investigation: Collaborator samples came from the United States, Italy and Spain and covered acute and convalescent phases of COVID-19. The prospective study material was composed of cDNA or gDNA derived from T cells, B-cell-depleted T cells, or PBMCs. The dataset comprised deeply sampled blood TCRbeta repertoires from subjects exposed to, actively infected with, or recovered from COVID-19. The repertoires were released in a freely available public database intended as a resource for research on the immune response to SARS-CoV-2. The samples were drawn from two sources: the first 160 participants of the ongoing ImmuneRACE study, and fewer than 1,500 subjects contributed by 6 global collaborators. Sample metadata almost always included a de-identified subject ID, COVID-19 status, age in years and sex. Where available, HLA class I and class II types were obtained from metadata supplied by the sample provider rather than from assay-based typing. The research as a whole found: Clinical and demographic metadata were provided uncurated, with the amount varying by source and participant.

Trimming removed 5 bases from V and 5 bases from J, leaving 9 bases between the germline ends. The CDR3 starts with the cysteine, ends with the phenylalanine, and has 13 residues. The kept DNA is CDR3 alone, 39 bases in frame from the first base. The immunoSEQ Assay, a bias-controlled multiplex PCR, was used to amplify TCRbeta CDR3 regions from genomic DNA. The original methods were these. Within the assay, amplification of reference gene primers was used to estimate how many nucleated cells each sample contained. To quantify the absolute abundance of each unique TCRbeta CDR3 rearrangement, sequence reads were collapsed and filtered. For each sample, productive Simpson clonality was calculated as the square root of Simpson's diversity index across productive rearrangements. The table comes from immuneACCESS by way of TCRdb, which keeps in-frame sequences with V and J called. Part of the clones is missing from these tables; in studies checked, under half for an unresolved V gene and the rest for unknown reasons. V, J and clone size derive from that table, while D and trimming were established from the DNA sequence. Present in this sample are about 160,000 clones, 90% to 95% of which were seen just once. The ten largest account for 3.5% to 5% of the sample.

Whole blood was collected in K2EDTA tubes by collaborating institutions according to the institutions' own protocols. For TCRbeta analysis, collaborator samples were shipped as frozen whole blood, as isolated PBMCs, or as DNA extracted from either sample type. Points on this clone: Its binding antigen is unknown. No much larger clone is present one base from it, and per-base qualities are unavailable.

In this chain, TRBV12-3 or TRBV12-4 is recombined with TRBJ2-2, with TRBD1 as a weak D call on 6 bases. The TCR was taken from a woman between 45 and 60 years old with acute or convalescent COVID-19. Sequenced: peripheral blood. The DNA sequence reads TGTGCCAGCAGTCAAGGGGGAACCGGGGAGCTGTTTTTT. This encodes CASSQGGTGELFF.